Below are 23 T cell receptor beta chains sequenced from a single sample in a study of metastatic and nonmetastatic thyroid tumors. Through MiXCR, TCRdb re-clonotyped the PCR reads. The sample includes 20,000 to 25,000 clones, approximately 40% of them seen just once. No patient had received any treatment before thyroid surgery. Sequenced input: blood. The receptors shown here come from a male donor with papillary thyroid cancer or a benign thyroid nodule (not recorded which). Some clones in this sample may be carry-over from other donors' samples.

The sample holds a few counts of this clone. The rearrangement links TRBV6-5 to TRBJ2-3; possibly TRBD2 for D (5 bases). Germline V gives CDR1 MNHEY, CDR2 SVGAGI. CDR3 length equals 14 residues. Between the trimmed V and J ends, which lost 2 bases and 4 bases, there was a span of 10 bases. The CDR3 nucleotides are TGTGCCAGCAGTTACAAGGGAGAGGCAGATACGCAGTATTTT. Amino acids: CASSYKGEADTQYF.

This clone was observed once. The chain combines TRBV20-1 with TRBJ2-3; weak D call: TRBD2 (5 bases). V lost 5 bases and J lost 3, with 21 bases in between. Germline CDR1 DFQATT, CDR2 SNEGSKA (reference sequence). The CDR3 spans 16 residues. Written as DNA, the CDR3 is TGCAGTGCTGGCGCAAGACTTCTAGCACAGACAGATACGCAGTATTTT. Protein sequence: CSAGARLLAQTDTQYF.

This clone is termed medium-sized. This rearrangement joins TRBV28 to TRBJ2-3; D is unresolved. Germline V gene sequence: CDR1 MDHEN, CDR2 SYDVKM. The CDR3 length is 14 residues. Trimming removed 5 bases at V and 2 bases at J, with 11 bases between. CDR3 nucleotides: TGTGCCAGCAGTGTGCAGCCCTCCACAGATACGCAGTATTTT. Protein: CASSVQPSTDTQYF. The entire variable domain, with the rest obtained from reference TRBV28 and TRBJ2-3, is as follows: DVKVTQSSRYLVKRTGEKVFLECVQDMDHENMFWYRQDPGLGLRLIYFSYDVKMKEKGDIPEGYSVSREKKERFSLILESASTNQTSMYLCASSVQPSTDTQYFGPGTRLTVL.

In this sample, this clone is medium-sized. The chain recombines TRBV20-1 with TRBJ2-7, with 10 positions matching TRBD1. The trim removed 6 bases at V and 6 bases at J, leaving 11 bases unmatched. The CDR3 covers 14 residues. The germline gives CDR1 DFQATT, CDR2 SNEGSKA (reference sequence). The CDR3 bases are TGCAGTGCGACCGGGACAGGGGTACCCAGCGAGCAGTACTTC. This sequence encodes CSATGTGVPSEQYF.

The chain combines TRBV5-1 with TRBJ2-7, with 13 bases lining up with TRBD2. Germline loops: CDR1 SGHRS, CDR2 YFSETQ. J was trimmed by 3 bases and V by 4 bases; bases with no gene match: 4. CDR3 length: 15 amino acids. DNA for the CDR3: TGCGCCAGCAGCCAGACTAGCGGGAGGCTCTACGAGCAGTACTTC. It translates to CASSQTSGRLYEQYF.

This clone was seen ten or more times. The rearrangement uses TRBV3-1 and TRBJ2-1; no definite D call. Trimming shortened V by 2 bases and J by 0 bases, and 8 bases separated the two germline ends. The CDR3 has 15 amino acids. The germline V gene has CDR1 LGHDT and CDR2 YNNKEL (reference sequence). CDR3 nucleotide sequence: TGTGCCAGCAGCCAACGGCCCAGCTCCTACAATGAGCAGTTCTTC. This codes for CASSQRPSSYNEQFF.

V is TRBV7-2 and J is TRBJ2-7; D remains unclear. CDR3 length: 17 residues. Germline V CDR1 and CDR2: SGHTA, FQGNSA. The ends were cut back, 0 bases at V and 2 bases at J, with 17 bases in the middle. CDR3 in amino acids: CASSLASNQISPYEQYF. In nucleotides, the CDR3 is TGTGCCAGCAGCTTAGCTTCCAACCAGATAAGCCCCTACGAGCAGTACTTC.

The table lists this clone with a few counts. The chain is built from TRBV6-1 and TRBJ2-7; a possible D gene is TRBD2 (6 bases). CDR3 length equals 14 residues. V shed 3 bases and J shed 5 bases, with 14 bases lying between them. Germline CDR1 and CDR2: MNHNS and SASEGT. CDR3 in DNA: TGTGCCAGCAGTGAGAACGGGGAGGTCCACGAGCAGTACTTC. It codes for CASSENGEVHEQYF.

For the CDR3, the DNA is TGCGCCAGCAGCCAAATTGGGTCCAAGAGTCCAGATACGCAGTATTTT. This encodes CASSQIGSKSPDTQYF. The chain uses TRBV4-1 and TRBJ2-3; D is unclear. Looked up from germline, CDR1 is MGHRA and CDR2 is YSYEKL. The CDR3 has 16 residues. V dropped 2 bases and J dropped 4 bases, with 16 bases sitting between them.

The chain combines TRBV24-1 with TRBJ1-5, with 10 bases fitting TRBD1. The ends lost 4 bases at V and 4 bases at J; junction bases unmatched: 3. The germline V gene encodes CDR1 KGHDR and CDR2 SFDVKD. The CDR3 contains 15 residues. CDR3 protein: CATSEGGQGNQPQHF. CDR3 DNA sequence: TGTGCCACCAGTGAAGGGGGACAGGGGAATCAGCCCCAGCATTTT.

This clone was observed at least ten times. A clone one base away is much larger, so this may be a read error. Without the conserved terminal phenylalanine or tryptophan, this CDR3 likely stems from a read error. The chain employs TRBV20-1 and TRBJ2-1; TRBD2 matches 12 bases. V lost 6 bases and J lost 5; bases outside the gene matches: 11. This CDR3 has 16 amino acids. CDR1 DFQATT and CDR2 SNEGSKA come from the germline V gene (reference sequence). CDR3 sequence reads: CSAFLAGGPRDNEQFV. The CDR3 coding sequence is TGCAGTGCCTTCCTAGCGGGAGGGCCCAGGGACAATGAGCAGTTCGTC.

This clone was recorded at least ten times. The gene calls are TRBV7-2 and TRBJ2-7; possibly TRBD1 or TRBD2 for D (5 bases each). The CDR3 contains 15 residues. Germline values: CDR1 SGHTA, CDR2 FQGNSA. V was clipped by 1 base and J by 3 bases, with 13 bases between them. The CDR3 loop reads CASSLVGTEYYEQYF. CDR3 coding DNA: TGTGCCAGCAGCTTAGTTGGGACCGAGTACTACGAGCAGTACTTC. Full variable domain (remainder filled in from reference TRBV7-2 and TRBJ2-7): GAGVSQSPSNKVTEKGKDVELRCDPISGHTALYWYRQSLGQGLEFLIYFQGNSAPDKSGLPSDRFSAERTGGSVSTLTIQRTQQEDSAVYLCASSLVGTEYYEQYFGPGTRLTVT.

At least ten counts were recorded for this clone. The conserved phenylalanine or tryptophan normally closing the CDR3 is absent here, so this likely arose from a read error. This chain uses TRBV20-1 with TRBJ2-1; TRBD1 is a possible D gene (5 bases). Between the trimmed V and J ends, which lost 1 base and 0 bases, there was a span of 10 bases. Germline loops: CDR1 DFQATT, CDR2 SNEGSKA (reference sequence). CDR3 length equals 15 residues. CDR3 protein: CSARVGQDSYNEQFV. Written as DNA, the CDR3 is TGCAGTGCTAGAGTGGGGCAGGACTCCTACAATGAGCAGTTCGTC.

This clone was counted at least ten times. This clone may be a read error of a much larger clone one base away. The sample holds other DNA sequences that translate to the same CDR3. V gene TRBV11-2 combines with J gene TRBJ2-7; D gene unclear. Per germline, CDR1 SGHAT and CDR2 FQNNGV. This CDR3 spans 15 amino acids. CDR3 residues: CASMPGTVPTYEQYF. CDR3 nucleotides: TGCGCCAGCATGCCGGGTACCGTACCCACCTACGAGCAGTACTTC.

By proportion, this clone is medium-sized (0.01 to 0.1%). J is TRBJ1-2 and V is TRBV20-1, with a weak D call TRBD1 (6 bases). CDR1 and CDR2 (germline): DFQATT, SNEGSKA (reference sequence). The CDR3 extends over 15 amino acids. V lost 5 bases and J lost 5, with 21 bases in between. CDR3 sequence (DNA): TGCAGTGCTTGGTTCGAAGGGGGAAGGATATATGGCTACACCTTC. Its protein product is CSAWFEGGRIYGYTF.

The V gene is TRBV20-1, the J gene TRBJ2-1; possible D gene TRBD2, 5 bases. In germline, CDR1 is DFQATT, CDR2 SNEGSKA (reference sequence). V lost 0 bases and J lost 0, with 9 bases in between. This CDR3 spans 15 amino acids. The CDR3, as DNA: TGCAGTGCTAGAGATAGCGTCTTCTCCTACAATGAGCAGTTCTTC. Amino acids: CSARDSVFSYNEQFF.

The rearrangement uses TRBV4-1 and TRBJ1-2, with 9 bases aligning to TRBD1. V lost 1 base to trimming and J lost 8 bases; unmatched junction nucleotides: 2. Germline CDR1 reads MGHRA; CDR2 reads YSYEKL. This CDR3 is built from 13 residues. CDR3 sequence: CASSQVTGGGYTF. The DNA for the CDR3 is TGCGCCAGCAGCCAAGTTACAGGGGGCGGCTACACCTTC.

The rearrangement joins TRBV6-1 to TRBJ2-6; D is perhaps TRBD1 (5 bases). The V gene lost 6 bases and the J gene lost 3 bases, with 12 bases spanning the gap. The CDR3 is made up of 15 amino acids. Germline V gene data show CDR1 as MNHNS and CDR2 as SASEGT. CDR3 in amino acids: CASSPGADGANVLTF. In nucleotides, the CDR3 is TGTGCCAGCAGCCCTGGGGCAGATGGGGCCAACGTCCTGACTTTC.

This clone was seen ten or more times. This chain joins TRBV6-5 and TRBJ2-6; D not certain. The V gene's germline CDR1 is MNHEY and CDR2 SVGAGI. CDR3 length: 16 residues. Trimming took off 0 bases at V and 1 base at J, with 7 bases between the two ends. The CDR3 region has the DNA TGTGCCAGCAGTTACTCCGTCGGGTCTGGGGCCAACGTCCTGACTTTC. This encodes CASSYSVGSGANVLTF.

J is TRBJ2-7 and V is TRBV5-1; no definite D call. Trimming left V 4 bases short and J 3 bases short, with 8 bases between. Germline values: CDR1 SGHRS, CDR2 YFSETQ. CDR3 length: 12 amino acids. In DNA, the CDR3 is TGCGCCAGCAGCCTGACCCGCTACGAGCAGTACTTC. It is translated as CASSLTRYEQYF.

The chain uses TRBV2 and TRBJ1-6, with D perhaps matching TRBD1 (6 bases). The CDR3 consists of 15 residues. Germline lookup yields CDR1 SNHLY and CDR2 FYNNEI. V was pared by 2 bases and J by 7 bases, with 12 bases between. The DNA for the CDR3 is TGTGCCAGCAGTGAATTGGGACAAACCAATTCACCCCTCCACTTT. It codes for CASSELGQTNSPLHF.

This clone has a count of ten or more. The chain carries TRBV30 and TRBJ2-1; 8 bases fit TRBD2. V dropped 2 bases and J dropped 4; count of bases not matched to a gene: 4. Germline V CDR1 and CDR2: GTSNPN, SVGIG (reference sequence). The CDR3 consists of 14 residues. The DNA of the CDR3 is TGTGCCTGGAGTTTCACTAGCGGTTACAATGAGCAGTTCTTC. Its translation is CAWSFTSGYNEQFF.

The chain employs TRBV19 and TRBJ2-7; 11 bases fit TRBD2. V lost 4 bases, J lost 7 bases, and 3 bases stayed unmatched. Germline CDR1 and CDR2: LNHDA and SQIVND (reference sequence). This CDR3 has 13 residues. Here the CDR3 DNA reads TGTGCCAGTAGTACCGGGACTAGCGGAGAGCAGTACTTC. Residues: CASSTGTSGEQYF.